The clone carrying this T cell receptor (beta chain) was recorded a few times. Its antigen is still unknown. The data were obtained in a study of CD8 T cells in ankylosing spondylitis. Overall study results and limits: Seemingly distinctive of ankylosing spondylitis blood was a TCR beta motif formed by eight highly homologous variants.

TCRdb re-called the 5' RACE reads through MiXCR, storing one row per CDR3 protein. The sample lists roughly 670,000 distinct CDR3 sequences, roughly 19% occurring once. From germline, CDR1 is SNHLY and CDR2 FYNNEI. With V trimmed by 4 bases and J by 3 bases, 7 bases remained unmatched. The CDR3 consists of 15 residues. The chain carries TRBV2 and TRBJ2-7; 9 bases are a match to TRBD1. The receptor comes from a male donor with ankylosing spondylitis. Sequencing input: blood, either unsorted or a sorted T cell fraction (not recorded which). For the CDR3, the DNA is TGTGCCAGCAGTGCGGCTGTGGACAGGGGCTACGAGCAGTACTTC. It is translated as CASSAAVDRGYEQYF.